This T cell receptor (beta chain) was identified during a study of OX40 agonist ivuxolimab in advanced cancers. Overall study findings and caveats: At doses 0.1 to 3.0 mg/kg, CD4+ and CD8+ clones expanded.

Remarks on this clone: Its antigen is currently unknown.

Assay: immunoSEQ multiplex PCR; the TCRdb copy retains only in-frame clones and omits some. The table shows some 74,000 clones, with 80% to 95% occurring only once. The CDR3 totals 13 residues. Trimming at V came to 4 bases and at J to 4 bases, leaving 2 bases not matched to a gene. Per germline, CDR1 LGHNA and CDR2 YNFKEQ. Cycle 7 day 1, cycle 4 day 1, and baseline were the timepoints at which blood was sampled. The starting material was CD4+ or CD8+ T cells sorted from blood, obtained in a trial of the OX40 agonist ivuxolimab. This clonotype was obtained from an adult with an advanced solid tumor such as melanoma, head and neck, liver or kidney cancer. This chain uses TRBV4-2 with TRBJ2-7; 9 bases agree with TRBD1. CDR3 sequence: CASSRDRVYEQYF. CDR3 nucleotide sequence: TGTGCCAGCAGCCGGGACAGGGTATACGAGCAGTACTTC.